This T cell receptor (beta chain) appears in the sequencing data of a study of regulatory T cells in long-lasting Graves disease. Time point denoted: newly diagnosed GD, antithyroid drugs for less than 3 months. The authors made the TCR library using RNA they extracted from PBMCs. In Xi'an, China, an endocrinology department was the source of patients. Arm-PCR with iRepertoire HTBI primers amplified the CDR3 regions for these TCR beta libraries. MiXCR was run by TCRdb on the multiplex PCR reads, yielding one entry per CDR3 protein. Among roughly 510,000 distinct CDR3 sequences listed, around 16% were seen once. Whole-study results and caveats: Few sampled subjects may have lowered accuracy. Persistent disease was characterized by preferential usage of TRBV28, TRBJ1-2 and TRBJ2-5.

The CDR3 consists of 14 residues. Germline CDR1 and CDR2: SGHKS and YYEKEE (reference sequence). Trimming left V 5 bases short and J 2 bases short, with 13 bases between. As concerns this clonotype: What it recognizes is unknown.

The sample was also reused in another study, on T cells in Graves' hyperthyroidism and ophthalmopathy.

This chain links TRBV5-5 with TRBJ2-5; a weak D match, TRBD1 (5 bases). This specimen consisted of peripheral blood mononuclear cells (PBMCs), obtained at new diagnosis, from a patient treated with antithyroid drugs. The clonotype was recovered from a man aged 18 to 30 with Graves disease. The CDR3 DNA reads as TGTGCCAGCAGACAGGACGGGTTACAAGAGACCCAGTACTTC. Its protein product is CASRQDGLQETQYF.